This is a list of T cell receptor beta chains from one sample in a study of identical twins. TCRdb itself ran the 5' RACE reads through MiXCR, one entry per CDR3 protein. The data show roughly 200,000 distinct CDR3 sequences, approximately 15% seen once. These data were likewise used in another study, on T cells expressing NK-cell markers.

Source material: CD8+ T cells sorted from blood. Every receptor here comes from a woman between 18 and 29 years old in good health. Each CDR3 is given with its conserved first and last residue. The order of the fields is D gene, V gene, clone size, CDR3 length, J gene, CDR3 protein, CDR3 DNA. D genes are given only for firm matches. Clone size appears in some rows only: once, few, many, or a class for an expanded clone.

.	TRBV6-2/TRBV6-3	.	15	TRBJ2-3	CASSSPRTSTDTQYF	TGTGCCAGCAGTTCCCCCCGAACCAGCACAGATACGCAGTATTTT
.	TRBV28	.	15	TRBJ1-1	CASSWGDGPNTEAFF	TGTGCCAGCAGTTGGGGGGACGGACCGAACACTGAAGCTTTCTTT
TRBD1	TRBV11-2	many	14	TRBJ2-7	CASSSGQGPYEQYF	TGTGCCAGCAGCTCCGGACAGGGCCCGTACGAGCAGTACTTC
.	TRBV10-3	few	14	TRBJ2-2	CAISEQVPTGELFF	TGTGCCATCAGTGAGCAGGTACCCACCGGGGAGCTGTTTTTT
TRBD2	TRBV6-6	.	12	TRBJ2-1	CAAGGLDNEQFF	TGTGCCGCCGGAGGACTAGACAATGAGCAGTTCTTC
.	TRBV5-1	few	15	TRBJ2-7	CASSLGAVTAYEQYF	TGCGCCAGCAGCTTGGGGGCAGTGACGGCCTACGAGCAGTACTTC
.	TRBV29-1	few	14	TRBJ2-2	CSVEVGPSAGELFF	TGCAGCGTTGAAGTGGGCCCCAGCGCCGGGGAGCTGTTTTTT
.	TRBV6-2/TRBV6-3	.	14	TRBJ2-3	CASSYWLTSDTQYF	TGTGCCAGCAGTTACTGGTTAACGTCAGATACGCAGTATTTT
.	TRBV9	.	15	TRBJ2-3	CASSVALGDTDTQYF	TGTGCCAGCAGCGTAGCTCTGGGGGATACAGATACGCAGTATTTT
TRBD1	TRBV5-1	.	19	TRBJ1-2	CASSFTRSILWDRGIGYTF	TGCGCCAGCAGCTTCACGAGGTCGATACTCTGGGACAGGGGGATTGGCTACACCTTC
.	TRBV11-2	few	17	TRBJ2-3	CASTGIRAPRGTDTQYF	TGTGCCAGCACTGGGATCCGGGCCCCGAGAGGGACAGATACGCAGTATTTT
.	TRBV5-5	many	14	TRBJ1-1	CASSLTRGNTEAFF	TGTGCCAGCAGCTTGACCCGAGGGAACACTGAAGCTTTCTTT
.	TRBV3-1	.	19	TRBJ2-6	CASSPPSGTGTNGANVLTF	TGTGCCAGCAGCCCACCTTCGGGCACTGGAACTAATGGGGCCAACGTCCTGACTTTC
TRBD1	TRBV12-3/TRBV12-4	.	16	TRBJ2-5	CASSLSGQGARETQYF	TGTGCCAGCAGTTTATCCGGACAGGGGGCTCGGGAGACCCAGTACTTC
TRBD2	TRBV29-1	few	14	TRBJ2-3	CSVPPGLATDTQYF	TGCAGCGTCCCACCGGGACTAGCTACAGATACGCAGTATTTT
.	TRBV9	.	14	TRBJ1-1	CASSVAANSVEAFF	TGTGCCAGCAGCGTAGCAGCCAACTCGGTTGAAGCTTTCTTT
.	TRBV30	.	14	TRBJ1-5	CAWSGGDSNQPQHF	TGTGCCTGGAGCGGCGGGGATAGCAATCAGCCCCAGCATTTT
.	TRBV10-3	.	12	TRBJ2-5	CATSGTSETQYF	TGTGCCACCTCAGGTACTTCGGAGACCCAGTACTTC
.	TRBV12-3/TRBV12-4	few	12	TRBJ2-3	CASSRVGDTQYF	TGTGCCAGCAGTCGGGTCGGCGATACGCAGTATTTT
.	TRBV3-1	few	14	TRBJ1-1	CASSQDYGGTEAFF	TGTGCCAGCAGCCAAGATTACGGGGGGACTGAAGCTTTCTTT
.	TRBV18	few	15	TRBJ1-2	CASSLAGRSDYGYTF	TGTGCCAGCTCCCTAGCGGGCAGATCCGACTATGGCTACACCTTC
TRBD1	TRBV7-2	.	15	TRBJ1-5	CASSALTGGGKAQHF	TGTGCCAGCAGCGCTCTGACAGGGGGCGGGAAAGCCCAGCATTTT
.	TRBV29-1	few	18	TRBJ2-5	CSVEDGMWDLSIQETQYF	TGCAGCGTTGAAGATGGGATGTGGGACTTGTCTATACAAGAGACCCAGTACTTC
.	TRBV5-1	.	14	TRBJ1-1	CASSGGQGSFEAFF	TGCGCCAGCAGCGGCGGGCAGGGGTCTTTTGAAGCTTTCTTT
TRBD2	TRBV4-3	.	17	TRBJ2-2	CASSQSIREGNTGELFF	TGCGCCAGCAGCCAATCTATACGGGAGGGAAACACCGGGGAGCTGTTTTTT
TRBD2	TRBV7-9	few	14	TRBJ2-7	CASTGTSGNYEQYF	TGTGCCAGCACCGGGACTAGCGGGAACTACGAGCAGTACTTC
.	TRBV3-1	.	16	TRBJ2-4	CASSQDRRGRSNIQYF	TGTGCCAGCAGCCAAGATCGTAGAGGGAGATCGAACATTCAGTACTTC
.	TRBV13	few	13	TRBJ2-2	CASSHQNTGELFF	TGTGCCAGCAGCCATCAAAACACCGGGGAGCTGTTTTTT
.	TRBV20-1	few	14	TRBJ2-2	CSASNAGRTGELFF	TGCAGTGCTAGTAACGCCGGACGGACCGGGGAGCTGTTTTTT
.	TRBV7-2	few	13	TRBJ2-7	CASSHNLPYEQYF	TGTGCCAGCAGCCACAATTTGCCCTACGAGCAGTACTTC
TRBD2	TRBV6-1	.	14	TRBJ2-7	CASSELAGDYEQYF	TGTGCCAGCAGTGAACTAGCGGGTGACTACGAGCAGTACTTC
TRBD2	TRBV11-2	.	15	TRBJ2-3	CASSGLAGLLDTQYF	TGTGCCAGCAGCGGACTAGCGGGATTGTTGGATACGCAGTATTTT
TRBD1	TRBV6-5	.	17	TRBJ2-2	CASSYGQGSADTGELFF	TGTGCCAGCAGTTACGGACAGGGTTCGGCCGACACCGGGGAGCTGTTTTTT
TRBD1	TRBV11-1	.	19	TRBJ1-2	CASSSLTSTGTGPYYGYTF	TGTGCCAGCAGCTCATTAACCTCAACCGGGACAGGGCCCTACTATGGCTACACCTTC
.	TRBV27	few	16	TRBJ2-6	CASSLIVGSGANVLTF	TGTGCCAGCAGTTTAATCGTGGGCTCTGGGGCCAACGTCCTGACTTTC
.	TRBV3-1	few	16	TRBJ1-1	CASSQVGARMNTEAFF	TGTGCCAGCAGCCAAGTGGGGGCCAGGATGAACACTGAAGCTTTCTTT
.	TRBV9	.	14	TRBJ1-4	CASSTDGGEEKLFF	TGTGCCAGCAGCACCGACGGAGGGGAAGAAAAACTGTTTTTT
.	TRBV6-5	few	15	TRBJ2-7	CASSYSSGTTYEQYF	TGTGCCAGCAGTTACTCGAGCGGTACGACCTACGAGCAGTACTTC
.	TRBV13	few	18	TRBJ1-2	CASSLGGSHDHSIYGYTF	TGTGCCAGCAGCTTAGGTGGCAGCCACGACCACTCGATCTATGGCTACACCTTC
.	TRBV4-1	.	15	TRBJ2-1	CASSLRSGTQDEQFF	TGCGCCAGCAGCCTCAGATCGGGGACTCAGGATGAGCAGTTCTTC
TRBD2	TRBV4-3	.	20	TRBJ2-2	CASSHVLGSSGSYNTGELFF	TGCGCCAGCAGCCACGTCCTCGGGTCTAGCGGGAGTTACAACACCGGGGAGCTGTTTTTT
.	TRBV4-1	few	15	TRBJ1-5	CASSLSPGPNQPQHF	TGCGCCAGCAGCCTGTCGCCGGGACCCAATCAGCCCCAGCATTTT
.	TRBV6-5	.	13	TRBJ1-1	CASSYPGWTEAFF	TGTGCCAGCAGTTACCCAGGGTGGACTGAAGCTTTCTTT
.	TRBV7-2	.	12	TRBJ2-5	CASSGDGETQYF	TGTGCCAGCAGCGGAGATGGGGAGACCCAGTACTTC
.	TRBV9	.	16	TRBJ2-4	CASSDDPDVAKNIQYF	TGTGCCAGCAGCGACGATCCGGACGTGGCCAAAAACATTCAGTACTTC
TRBD2	TRBV6-1	few	17	TRBJ2-7	CASSEATGGRSAYEQYF	TGTGCCAGCAGTGAAGCGACGGGGGGTCGGAGCGCCTACGAGCAGTACTTC
.	TRBV21-1	few	14	TRBJ2-3	CASSKEEYPDTQYF	TGTGCCAGCAGCAAGGAGGAGTATCCGGATACGCAGTATTTT
TRBD1	TRBV4-1	few	17	TRBJ1-4	CASSQWTGGAANEKLFF	TGCGCCAGCAGCCAATGGACAGGGGGCGCGGCTAATGAAAAACTGTTTTTT
.	TRBV7-9	few	12	TRBJ1-1	CASSSSGQKAFF	TGTGCCAGCAGCTCCTCGGGGCAGAAAGCTTTCTTT